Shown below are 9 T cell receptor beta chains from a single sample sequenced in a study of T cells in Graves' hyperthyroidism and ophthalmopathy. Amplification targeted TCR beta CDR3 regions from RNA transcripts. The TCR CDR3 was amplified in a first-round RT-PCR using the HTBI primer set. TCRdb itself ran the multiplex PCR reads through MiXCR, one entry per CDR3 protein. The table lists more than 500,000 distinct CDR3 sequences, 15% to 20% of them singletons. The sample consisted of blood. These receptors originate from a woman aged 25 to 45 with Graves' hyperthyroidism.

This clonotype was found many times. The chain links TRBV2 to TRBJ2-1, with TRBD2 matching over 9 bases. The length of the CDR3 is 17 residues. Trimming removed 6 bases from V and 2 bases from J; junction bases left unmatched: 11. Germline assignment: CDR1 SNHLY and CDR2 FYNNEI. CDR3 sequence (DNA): TGTGCCAGCAGGAAGACTAGCGGAGGGGGTACCTACAATGAGCAGTTCTTC. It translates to CASRKTSGGGTYNEQFF. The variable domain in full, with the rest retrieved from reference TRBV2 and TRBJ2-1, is EPEVTQTPSHQVTQMGQEVILRCVPISNHLYFYWYRQILGQKVEFLVSFYNNEISEKSEIFDDQFSVERPDGSNFTLKIRSTKLEDSAMYFCASRKTSGGGTYNEQFFGPGTRLTVL.

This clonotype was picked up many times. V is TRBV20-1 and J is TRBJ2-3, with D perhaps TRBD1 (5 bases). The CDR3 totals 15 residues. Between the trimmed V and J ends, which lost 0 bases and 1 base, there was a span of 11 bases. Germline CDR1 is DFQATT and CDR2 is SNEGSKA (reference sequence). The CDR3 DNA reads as TGCAGTGCTAGAGATGGGGCCCGTGGCACAGATACGCAGTATTTT. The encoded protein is CSARDGARGTDTQYF.

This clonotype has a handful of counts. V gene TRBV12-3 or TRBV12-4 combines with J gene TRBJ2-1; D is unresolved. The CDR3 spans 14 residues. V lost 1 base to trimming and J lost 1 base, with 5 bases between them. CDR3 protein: CASSLEISYNEQFF. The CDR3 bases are TGTGCCAGCAGTTTAGAGATTTCCTACAATGAGCAGTTCTTC.

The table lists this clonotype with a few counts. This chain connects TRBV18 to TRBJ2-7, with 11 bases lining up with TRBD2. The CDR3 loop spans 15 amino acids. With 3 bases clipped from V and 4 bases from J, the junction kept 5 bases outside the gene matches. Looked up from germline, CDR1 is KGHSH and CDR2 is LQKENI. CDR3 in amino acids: CASSPTSGSPYEQYF. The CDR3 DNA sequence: TGTGCCAGCTCACCCACTAGCGGGAGTCCGTACGAGCAGTACTTC.

The CDR3 DNA reads as TGCGCCAGCAGTCGTAGCGGGAGACGGAGCACCGGGGAGCTGTTTTTT. This translates into CASSRSGRRSTGELFF. This chain joins TRBV5-1 and TRBJ2-2, with 9 bases matching TRBD2. Per germline, CDR1 SGHRS and CDR2 YFSETQ. There are 16 residues in the CDR3. V lost 5 bases to trimming and J lost 4 bases; unmatched junction nucleotides: 9.

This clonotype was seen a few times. In DNA form, the CDR3 reads TGCGCCAGCAGCTTTGGGGACAGGGGGGGCTATGGCTACACCTTC. This sequence encodes CASSFGDRGGYGYTF. The chain uses TRBV5-1 and TRBJ1-2, with 11 positions matching TRBD1. The CDR3 consists of 15 residues. J was trimmed by 4 bases and V by 2 bases; bases with no gene match: 4. The germline CDR1 and CDR2 sequences are SGHRS and YFSETQ.

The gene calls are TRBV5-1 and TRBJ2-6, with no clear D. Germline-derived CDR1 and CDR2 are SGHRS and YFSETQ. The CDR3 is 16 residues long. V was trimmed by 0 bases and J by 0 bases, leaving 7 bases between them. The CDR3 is CASSLGQPSGANVLTF. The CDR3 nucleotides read TGCGCCAGCAGCTTGGGGCAGCCCTCTGGGGCCAACGTCCTGACTTTC.

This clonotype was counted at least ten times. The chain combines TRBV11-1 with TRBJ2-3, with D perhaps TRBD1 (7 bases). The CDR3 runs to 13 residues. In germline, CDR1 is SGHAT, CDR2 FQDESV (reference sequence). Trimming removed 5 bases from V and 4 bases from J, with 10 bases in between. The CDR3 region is CASSGRGADTQYF. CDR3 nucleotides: TGTGCCAGCAGCGGCAGGGGGGCAGATACGCAGTATTTT.

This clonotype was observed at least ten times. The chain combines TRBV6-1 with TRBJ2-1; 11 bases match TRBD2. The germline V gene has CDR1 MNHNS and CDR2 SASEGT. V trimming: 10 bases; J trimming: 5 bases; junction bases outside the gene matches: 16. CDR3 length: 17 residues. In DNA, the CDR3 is TGTGCCACTAAACTCCTTTATCTAGCGGGAGGAAACAATGAGCAGTTCTTC. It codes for CATKLLYLAGGNNEQFF.